These T cell receptor beta chains were read from a single sample in a study of CD8+ T cells in alopecia areata. Produced via immunoSEQ multiplex PCR; TCRdb's table is partial and in-frame only. This table holds about 100,000 clones, roughly 56% found once. The input for sequencing was CD8+ T cells sorted from blood, taken at approximately week 60, from a patient treated with tofacitinib. Receptors were obtained from a human donor with alopecia areata. The CDR3 runs from the conserved cysteine through the conserved F or W. A D gene is named only where the DNA matches it firmly. Not every row has a clone size; where given, it reads once, few, many or a size class.

TRBV27	.	.	TRBJ2-7	TGTGCCAGCAGTTTATACCAGGGTAACAACGAGCAGTACTTC	CASSLYQGNNEQYF
TRBV7-9	.	.	TRBJ1-2	TGTGCCAGCAGCTTAGGGGGGTTGGGCTACACCTTC	CASSLGGLGYTF
TRBV19	.	.	TRBJ1-1	TGTGCCAGTGGGACGCGGGCCTTTGAAGCTTTCTTT	CASGTRAFEAFF
TRBV6-5	.	.	TRBJ2-3	TGTGCCAGCAGTTACGGGGCCGGGAGCACAGATACGCAGTATTTT	CASSYGAGSTDTQYF
TRBV30	.	TRBD1	TRBJ1-2	TGTGCCTGGAGTGTAAATACCGTTGGGACAGAAAGACCTGATGGCTACACCTTC	CAWSVNTVGTERPDGYTF
TRBV23-1	.	TRBD1	TRBJ2-7	TGCGCCAGTGCATTCTGGACAGGGAAGAGCAACGAGCAGTACTTC	CASAFWTGKSNEQYF
TRBV29-1	few	.	TRBJ2-2	TGCAGCGCTATAAAAGGGATGACCGGGGAGCTGTTTTTT	CSAIKGMTGELFF
TRBV9	.	.	TRBJ1-1	TGTGCCAGCAGCGTAGTATCCGATACGAACACTGAAGCTTTCTTT	CASSVVSDTNTEAFF
TRBV19	.	TRBD1	TRBJ1-6	TGTGCCAGTAGTTGGGACAGGGACTCACCCCTCCACTTT	CASSWDRDSPLHF
TRBV30	.	.	TRBJ2-3	TGTGCCTGGAACAACCCCCCCGATACGCAGTATTTT	CAWNNPPDTQYF
TRBV7-9	.	.	TRBJ2-1	TGTGCCAGCCGCATGGCCAACAATGAGCAGTTCTTC	CASRMANNEQFF
TRBV15	few	TRBD1	TRBJ2-7	TGTGCCACCAGCAAAGGGGACAGGGGGCGATACGAGCAGTACTTC	CATSKGDRGRYEQYF
TRBV6-5	.	.	TRBJ1-1	TGTGCCAGCAGGAAGGAACTGAAAACTTTCTTT	CASRKELKTFF
TRBV13	few	.	TRBJ2-5	TGTGCCAGCAGCTTAGGCCGTGGCGGAGAGACCCAGTACTTC	CASSLGRGGETQYF
TRBV11-2	.	.	TRBJ2-2	TGTGCCAGCAGCAGGGGGAGGGGCAACACCGGGGAGCTGTTTTTT	CASSRGRGNTGELFF
TRBV6-1	.	.	TRBJ2-7	TGTGCCAGCAGTGACGGTGGGGTTCCCGAGCAGTACTTC	CASSDGGVPEQYF
TRBV2	.	TRBD1	TRBJ1-1	TGTGCCAGCAGGGGGGACAGGGGGCACACTGAAGCTTTCTTT	CASRGDRGHTEAFF
TRBV11-3	.	.	TRBJ1-1	TGTGCCAGCAGCTTAGGACAGATCACTGAAGCTTTCTTT	CASSLGQITEAFF
TRBV2	.	TRBD1	TRBJ1-2	TGTGCCAGCGAGCAGAGACAGGGCCTTTGGGGCTACACCTTC	CASEQRQGLWGYTF
TRBV7-2	few	.	TRBJ1-1	TGTGCCAGCAGCCCAGTGGGGGGCACTGAAGCTTTCTTT	CASSPVGGTEAFF
TRBV18	.	.	TRBJ1-5	TGTGCCAGCTCCGCAGGACGGGGTAGCAATCAGCCCCAGCATTTT	CASSAGRGSNQPQHF
TRBV5-1	.	.	TRBJ2-2	TGCGCCAGCAGCCTGGATTCAACTCTCACGGGGGAGCTGTTTTTT	CASSLDSTLTGELFF
TRBV19	few	TRBD1	TRBJ2-2	TGTGCCAGTACCTTGACAGGGGGTAACGGGGAGCTGTTTTTT	CASTLTGGNGELFF
TRBV19	.	.	TRBJ1-5	TGTGCCGTCAGGGATAGCAATCAGCCCCAGCATTTT	CAVRDSNQPQHF
TRBV13	.	TRBD2	TRBJ2-3	TGTGCCAGCAGCTTAGGGACTAGCGCTAGCACAGATACGCAGTATTTT	CASSLGTSASTDTQYF
TRBV25-1	.	TRBD1	TRBJ1-6	TGTGCCAGCAGCTGGGACAGGGCGGATTCACCCCTCCACTTT	CASSWDRADSPLHF
TRBV2	.	.	TRBJ2-1	TGTGCCAGCAGTGCTGACAGGATCCATGAGCAGTTCTTC	CASSADRIHEQFF
TRBV29-1	.	TRBD1	TRBJ1-1	TGCAGCGTTCTGGGACAGGGGACAACGATGAACACTGAAGCTTTCTTT	CSVLGQGTTMNTEAFF
TRBV7-9	.	TRBD1	TRBJ1-4	TGTGCCAGCAGCTCGCAGGGGGAGGAAAAACTGTTTTTT	CASSSQGEEKLFF
TRBV9	.	.	TRBJ2-2	TGTGCCAGCAGCGTAGCCACCCGCCATGAGGGGACTAACACCGGGGAGCTGTTTTTT	CASSVATRHEGTNTGELFF
TRBV13	.	TRBD1	TRBJ2-1	TGTGCCAGCAGCTCGGGCTTAGGACAGGGAACCCTCTACAATGAGCAGTTCTTC	CASSSGLGQGTLYNEQFF
TRBV15	.	.	TRBJ2-3	TGTGCCACCAGCAGAGGGTTGGCAGATACGCAGTATTTT	CATSRGLADTQYF
TRBV4-1	once	.	TRBJ2-1	TGCGCCAGCAGCCAAATGAGGGGGGTTCGTTTGAATGAGCAGTTCTTC	CASSQMRGVRLNEQFF
TRBV29-1	.	.	TRBJ2-5	TGCAGCGTTGAAGCGGAGACCCAGTACTTC	CSVEAETQYF
TRBV5-5	few	.	TRBJ2-5	TGTGCCAGCAGCCCCGTCGCTGGGGCCGTTTCCGACTTC	CASSPVAGAVSDF
TRBV30	.	TRBD1	TRBJ2-1	TGTGCCTGGAGTGCTCAGGGGGATGAGCAGTTCTTC	CAWSAQGDEQFF
TRBV25-1	.	.	TRBJ2-7	TGTGCCAGCAGTGAATGGAACGAGCAGTACTTC	CASSEWNEQYF
TRBV5-1	few	.	TRBJ2-7	TGCGCCAGCAGCTTGTCCGGGGGCCCCAGCTCCTACGAGCAGTACTTC	CASSLSGGPSSYEQYF
TRBV5-4	once	.	TRBJ2-7	TGTGCCAGCAAGGAGGAAGGGGCCTCCTACGAGCAGTACTTC	CASKEEGASYEQYF
TRBV9	.	TRBD1	TRBJ1-2	TGTGCCAGCCTGGGACAGTTTTCACAGGGCTACACCTTC	CASLGQFSQGYTF
TRBV4-1	.	.	TRBJ2-7	TGCGCCAGCAGCCAAGATGGGGCAAACACCTACGAGCAGTACTTC	CASSQDGANTYEQYF
TRBV29-1	few	TRBD2	TRBJ2-3	TGCAGCGTTGATGAGCGGGGGGGCCACACAGATACGCAGTATTTT	CSVDERGGHTDTQYF
TRBV10-1	.	TRBD2	TRBJ2-3	TGCGCCAGCAGTGAGGTCGCGGGGGGTAGCACAGATACGCAGTATTTT	CASSEVAGGSTDTQYF
TRBV4-1	.	TRBD2	TRBJ2-3	TGCGCCAGCAGCCCACGACTAGCGGGGAAAACTAGCACAGATACGCAGTATTTT	CASSPRLAGKTSTDTQYF
TRBV19	.	TRBD2	TRBJ2-1	TGTGCCAGTAGTCGAGCGGGGGGGTATTACAATGAGCAGTTCTTC	CASSRAGGYYNEQFF
TRBV6-5	few	TRBD1	TRBJ1-2	TGTGCCAGCAGTTACAATGGACAGGCTAACTATGGCTACACCTTC	CASSYNGQANYGYTF
TRBV7-9	few	.	TRBJ2-7	TGTGCCAGCAGCCCAGCCACCGGGCAGCCATACGAGCAGTACTTC	CASSPATGQPYEQYF
TRBV12-5	.	.	TRBJ1-6	TGTGCTAGTGGTTTGGTACGGGTGAAGGAGAGCTCCTATAATTCACCCCTCCACTTT	CASGLVRVKESSYNSPLHF
TRBV7-3	.	TRBD1	TRBJ2-6	TGTGCCAGCAGCTTAGACAGGGGGCTCCCTGGGGCCAACGTCCTGACTTTC	CASSLDRGLPGANVLTF
TRBV2	.	TRBD1	TRBJ1-6	TGTGCCAGCAAAAGGGACAGCTTTAATTCACCCCTCCACTTT	CASKRDSFNSPLHF
TRBV7-2	.	.	TRBJ2-1	TGTGCCAGCAGCTTTTGGAGGACAGCAGCAAATCGTGAGCAGTTCTTC	CASSFWRTAANREQFF
TRBV12-5	once	.	TRBJ1-3	TGTGCTAGTGCCTGGGGGAGCTCTGGAAACACCATATATTTT	CASAWGSSGNTIYF